This passage covers 19 T cell receptor beta chains from one sample sequenced in a study of patients and donors after allogeneic stem cell transplantation (dated by TCRdb to the early 2020s). Libraries were built with RT-PCR. The listed sequencing device is NextSeq 550. In TCRdb, the public reads were trimmed at Q25 with fastp and aligned with MiXCR, with productive beta chains retained. Each entry is one CDR3 protein sequence, shown with its most common DNA and genes. The sample table lists about a million distinct CDR3 sequences, roughly 18% of them with a count of one. The biggest ten clones account for 6% of the sample. Sequenced: blood, either unsorted or a sorted T cell fraction (not recorded which). The origin of the receptors is a human donor who was either an allogeneic HSCT recipient or a stem cell or donor lymphocyte infusion donor (not recorded which). It is not recorded whose cells these are; they may come from a transplant donor.

This clonotype was seen only a few times. The V gene is TRBV4-2, the J gene TRBJ2-3, with 11 nucleotides matching TRBD2. The CDR3 covers 16 residues. The germline V gene has CDR1 LGHNA and CDR2 YNFKEQ. The trim removed 0 bases at V and 12 bases at J, leaving 11 bases unmatched. The CDR3 nucleotides are TGTGCCAGCAGCCAAGATGCCCGGACTAGCGGGTCCTTTCAGTATTTT. It codes for CASSQDARTSGSFQYF.

This clonotype was observed at least ten times. V and J are TRBV12-3 or TRBV12-4 and TRBJ2-7; perhaps TRBD1 as D (6 bases). V was shortened by 0 bases and J by 6 bases, with 15 bases between the two germline ends. The CDR3 is 15 residues long. The CDR3 spells CASSLAGTGRGEQYF. The CDR3 bases are TGTGCCAGCAGTTTAGCAGGGACGGGCAGGGGCGAGCAGTACTTC.

This clonotype has a handful of counts. The chain joins TRBV7-9 to TRBJ1-1; D is ambiguous. Trimming shortened V by 6 bases and J by 1 base, and 15 bases separated the two germline ends. Germline CDR1 and CDR2: SEHNR and FQNEAQ (reference sequence). This CDR3 comprises 15 residues. Written as DNA, the CDR3 is TGTGCCAGCAGTCCCGACCGAACACCGAACACTGAAGCTTTCTTT. Translated: CASSPDRTPNTEAFF.

This clonotype was recorded only once. V is TRBV29-1 and J is TRBJ2-3; D is possibly TRBD2 (6 bases). Germline CDR1 is SQVTM and CDR2 is ANQGSEA. Trimming removed 5 bases from V and 4 bases from J, with 13 bases in between. This CDR3 contains 13 residues. The CDR3 region has the DNA TGCAGCGTTCGGAGCGGGTGGGCAGATACGCAGTATTTT. It specifies CSVRSGWADTQYF.

This clonotype was observed a handful of times. The chain links TRBV6-4 to TRBJ2-1; a weak D match, TRBD2 (6 bases). The CDR3 sequence is 15 residues long. V was shortened by 0 bases and J by 7 bases, with 13 bases between the two germline ends. Germline V lookup: CDR1 MRHNA, CDR2 SNTAGT. CDR3 sequence (DNA): TGTGCCAGCAGTGACTCGTATCTAGCGTCAAATGAGCAGTTCTTC. The encoded protein is CASSDSYLASNEQFF.

This clonotype turned up a few times. The genes are TRBV27 and TRBJ1-6; 7 nucleotides align to TRBD1. J gave up 9 bases and V 6 bases, and 11 bases lay outside the gene matches. CDR3 size: 15 residues. In germline, CDR1 is MNHEY, CDR2 SMNVEV (reference sequence). CDR3 nucleotide sequence: TGTGCCAGCAGGAGGGTTGACAGGGAAAGTTCACCCCTCCACTTT. It translates to CASRRVDRESSPLHF.

This clonotype was seen a few times. The V call is TRBV3-1, the J call TRBJ1-1, with a weak D call TRBD1 (6 bases). V was clipped by 0 bases and J by 7 bases, with 9 bases between them. The CDR3 is 13 residues long. Germline values: CDR1 LGHDT, CDR2 YNNKEL (reference sequence). CDR3 amino acids: CASSQDPQGEAFF. The DNA of the CDR3 is TGTGCCAGCAGCCAAGATCCACAGGGTGAAGCTTTCTTT.

The genes are TRBV3-1 and TRBJ1-2; weak D call: TRBD1 (6 bases). Trimming took off 1 base at V and 4 bases at J, with 16 bases between the two ends. CDR1 and CDR2 from the germline V gene are LGHDT and YNNKEL (reference sequence). The CDR3 length is 16 residues. CDR3 sequence (DNA): TGTGCCAGCAGCCAAGGGCTTGACAGGAGGGGCTATGGCTACACCTTC. This sequence encodes CASSQGLDRRGYGYTF.

This clonotype has at least ten counts. The CDR3 sequence is CSARRQGNDGYTF. CDR3 in DNA: TGCAGTGCTAGAAGGCAGGGGAACGATGGCTACACCTTC. V usage is TRBV20-1 and J usage is TRBJ1-2, with a weak D call TRBD1 (6 bases). This CDR3 contains 13 residues. Per the germline V gene, CDR1 is DFQATT and CDR2 is SNEGSKA (reference sequence). The V gene lost 2 bases and the J gene lost 6 bases, with 13 bases spanning the gap.

The V and J genes are TRBV9 and TRBJ2-5; 13 bases map to TRBD2. The V and J ends lost 4 bases and 5 bases, in that order; junction bases with no gene match: 5. The CDR3 totals 15 residues. The germline V gene encodes CDR1 SGDLS and CDR2 YYNGEE. CDR3 sequence: CASSSTSGGAETQYF. The CDR3 region has the DNA TGTGCCAGCAGCAGTACTAGCGGGGGGGCCGAGACCCAGTACTTC.

This clonotype has at least ten counts. This rearrangement joins TRBV29-1 to TRBJ2-3, with 7 bases lining up with TRBD2. CDR1 is SQVTM, CDR2 ANQGSEA, per germline. V dropped 5 bases and J dropped 1; count of bases not matched to a gene: 12. The CDR3 extends over 16 amino acids. For the CDR3, the DNA is TGCAGCGTTAAGACAATCGGACTAGGGGGCACAGATACGCAGTATTTT. This encodes CSVKTIGLGGTDTQYF.

CDR3 loop: CASSIIASGQGFSYEQYF. DNA of the CDR3: TGTGCCAGTAGTATTATCGCGTCGGGGCAGGGCTTTTCCTACGAGCAGTACTTC. The chain carries TRBV19 and TRBJ2-7, with D perhaps given as TRBD1 or TRBD2 (5 bases each). Germline values: CDR1 LNHDA, CDR2 SQIVND (reference sequence). Trimming stripped 3 bases from V and 1 base from J, with 22 bases between. The CDR3 is 18 residues long.

This clonotype has more than one count but fewer than ten. The chain carries TRBV11-1 and TRBJ2-3; D possibly corresponds to TRBD2 (6 bases). The CDR3 loop spans 17 amino acids. Germline V gene data show CDR1 as SGHAT and CDR2 as FQDESV (reference sequence). V lost 3 bases to trimming and J lost 2 bases, with 18 bases between them. CDR3 region: CASSFYRGRRATDTQYF. In nucleotides, the CDR3 is TGTGCCAGCAGCTTTTACCGGGGGAGGAGGGCCACAGATACGCAGTATTTT. The whole variable domain, filled in from reference TRBV11-1 and TRBJ2-3, reads EAEVAQSPRYKITEKSQAVAFWCDPISGHATLYWYRQILGQGPELLVQFQDESVVDDSQLPKDRFSAERLKGVDSTLKIQPAELGDSAMYLCASSFYRGRRATDTQYFGPGTRLTVL.

This clonotype was recorded a few times. The V gene is TRBV5-6, the J gene TRBJ2-7; D may be TRBD2 (6 bases). V lost 0 bases and J lost 11, with 12 bases in between. CDR1 is SGHDT, CDR2 YYEEEE, per germline. The CDR3 runs 12 residues. The CDR3 protein is CASSLGDWIEYF. CDR3 nucleotides: TGTGCCAGCAGCTTGGGGGACTGGATCGAGTACTTC.

A single count supports this clonotype. A single base separates this from a much larger clone, so it may be a read error. The chain carries TRBV2 and TRBJ2-1; D not certain. Germline lookup yields CDR1 SNHLY and CDR2 FYNNEI. This CDR3 comprises 12 residues. The V and J ends lost 2 bases and 5 bases respectively, with 4 bases between them. The CDR3 region is CASSEQDNEQFF. The CDR3 DNA is TGTGCCAGCAGTGAACAGGACAATGAGCAGTTCTTC.

This clonotype was counted many times. The V call is TRBV7-2, the J call TRBJ2-7; no clear D gene. The germline CDR1 and CDR2 sequences are SGHTA and FQGNSA. The CDR3 is 13 amino acids. V was shortened by 5 bases and J by 3 bases, with 11 bases between the two germline ends. The CDR3 nucleotides are TGTGCCAGCAGCCTTACAGAGAACTACGAGCAGTACTTC. Translation gives CASSLTENYEQYF.

The chain has TRBV12-3 or TRBV12-4 and TRBJ2-3; TRBD2 aligns across 7 bases. This CDR3 is 17 amino acids long. Trimming cost V 5 bases and J 0 bases; bases outside gene matches: 11. The CDR3 region has the DNA TGTGCCAGCAGTCCGGCCAGGACTAGTCTTAGCACAGATACGCAGTATTTT. This gives the protein CASSPARTSLSTDTQYF.

At least ten counts were recorded for this clonotype. This sequence joins TRBV12-3 or TRBV12-4 and TRBJ2-7; TRBD2 is a possible D gene (6 bases). CDR3 length: 12 residues. V dropped 6 bases and J dropped 9 bases, with 15 bases sitting between them. This CDR3 reads CASRGSGRWQYF. The DNA for the CDR3 is TGTGCCAGCAGGGGCAGTGGGAGGTGGCAGTACTTC.

This clonotype was counted ten times or more. This chain connects TRBV29-1 to TRBJ2-1; the match to TRBD2 covers 10 bases. The CDR3 runs 17 residues. Trimming removed 4 bases from V and 5 bases from J; junction bases left unmatched: 14. Germline loops: CDR1 SQVTM, CDR2 ANQGSEA. The CDR3 sequence is CSVATYTGTSEDNEQFF. CDR3 DNA: TGCAGCGTTGCCACCTACACCGGGACTAGCGAGGACAATGAGCAGTTCTTC.